A single sample gave rise to the 30 T cell receptor beta chains below, sequenced in a study of T cells in Graves' hyperthyroidism and ophthalmopathy. TCR beta CDR3 region amplification was performed from RNA transcripts. In the first-round RT-PCR of the TCR CDR3, the HTBI primer set was used. Via MiXCR, TCRdb re-called the multiplex PCR reads, giving one row per CDR3 protein. The sample contains under 350,000 distinct CDR3 sequences, roughly 21% of which appear only once. Sequencing used blood. These receptors all stem from a woman between 50 and 59 years old with Graves' hyperthyroidism.

This clonotype occurred a few times. The gene calls are TRBV30 and TRBJ2-1; 9 bases agree with TRBD2. This CDR3 comprises 15 residues. CDR1 is GTSNPN, CDR2 SVGIG, per germline (reference sequence). V was pared by 5 bases and J by 2 bases, with 7 bases of the junction left unmatched. This CDR3 reads CAWGRSGRPYNEQFF. CDR3 bases: TGTGCCTGGGGAAGGAGCGGGAGGCCCTACAATGAGCAGTTCTTC.

The genes are TRBV28 and TRBJ1-5; TRBD1 might be the D (5 bases). From germline, CDR1 is MDHEN and CDR2 SYDVKM. With 7 bases removed from V and 4 bases from J, the gap between germline ends came to 23 bases. CDR3 length: 17 residues. CDR3 in amino acids: CASTSRGFRGPNQPQHF. CDR3 bases: TGTGCCAGCACCTCCCGGGGGTTTAGGGGCCCTAATCAGCCCCAGCATTTT.

This clonotype showed up just a few times. This chain uses TRBV5-1 with TRBJ2-1, with 10 bases that match TRBD2. The junction had 13 bases not matched to a gene; V was cut back by 0 bases and J by 7 bases. The germline gives CDR1 SGHRS, CDR2 YFSETQ. The CDR3 covers 18 residues. The CDR3 loop is CASSLGLAGERGINEQFF. CDR3 DNA: TGCGCCAGCAGCTTGGGGCTAGCGGGGGAGAGGGGCATAAATGAGCAGTTCTTC.

This clonotype was picked up many times. The J gene is TRBJ1-1, the V gene TRBV4-2, with TRBD1 matching 12 bases. V gave up 0 bases and J gave up 4 bases; unmatched junction bases: 6. The CDR3 spans 17 residues. The V gene's germline CDR1 is LGHNA and CDR2 YNFKEQ. In DNA form, the CDR3 reads TGTGCCAGCAGCCAAGAACGGGGGGACAGGGGGCGCACTGAAGCTTTCTTT. Translated, it gives CASSQERGDRGRTEAFF.

The DNA for the CDR3 is TGTGCCAGCAGTTTAACCTGGGGTGATCAGCCCCAGCATTTT. Its translation: CASSLTWGDQPQHF. V usage is TRBV2 and J usage is TRBJ1-5; no firm D call. V lost 5 bases to trimming and J lost 5 bases, with 13 bases between them. The CDR3 runs 14 residues. Germline-derived CDR1 and CDR2 are SNHLY and FYNNEI.

In this sample, this clonotype turned up many times. The chain combines TRBV6-1 with TRBJ2-1, with TRBD2 matching over 9 bases. Per the germline V gene, CDR1 is MNHNS and CDR2 is SASEGT. Germline trimming cut 6 bases from V and 12 bases from J; bases unmatched to any gene: 6. This CDR3 region has 12 residues. The CDR3 protein is CASRSTAGGQFF. DNA for the CDR3: TGTGCCAGCAGGAGTACAGCGGGAGGGCAGTTCTTC.

In this sample, this clonotype turned up many times. V usage is TRBV11-2 and J usage is TRBJ2-1, with 9 bases that match TRBD2. Looked up from germline, CDR1 is SGHAT and CDR2 is FQNNGV. Trimming removed 2 bases from V and 7 bases from J; junction bases left unmatched: 6. The CDR3 contains 15 residues. The CDR3 nucleotides read TGTGCCAGCAGCTTAATTAGCGGGAGATCAAATGAGCAGTTCTTC. Translated: CASSLISGRSNEQFF.

This clonotype was seen at least ten times. The V and J genes are TRBV30 and TRBJ1-2, with D unresolved. Trimming took 2 bases from V and 6 from J, leaving 10 bases between them. CDR3 length: 12 amino acids. Germline V gives CDR1 GTSNPN, CDR2 SVGIG (reference sequence). The CDR3 region is CAWSLEGDGYTF. CDR3 DNA sequence: TGTGCCTGGAGTTTGGAGGGCGATGGCTACACCTTC.

At least ten counts were recorded for this clonotype. The chain uses TRBV5-4 and TRBJ2-1; TRBD2 matches at 11 bases. J was trimmed by 2 bases and V by 5 bases; bases with no gene match: 0. The CDR3 has 14 residues. Germline V gene sequence: CDR1 SGHNT, CDR2 YYREEE (reference sequence). Here the CDR3 DNA reads TGTGCCAGCAGGACTAGCGGGACCTACAATGAGCAGTTCTTC. It is translated as CASRTSGTYNEQFF.

This clonotype was recorded at least ten times. V gene TRBV9 combines with J gene TRBJ2-1; tentative D call: TRBD2 (6 bases). The V end was cut by 4 bases, the J end by 2 bases, with 13 bases between. The V gene's germline CDR1 is SGDLS and CDR2 YYNGEE. The CDR3 is made up of 15 amino acids. The CDR3 DNA reads as TGTGCCAGCAGCACCGGGACTGCAGCCTACAATGAGCAGTTCTTC. This translates into CASSTGTAAYNEQFF.

This clonotype was counted many times. The CDR3 DNA reads as TGTGCCAGCAGCCTAGGCCAGGGGGGAAATGGCTACACCTTC. Its protein is CASSLGQGGNGYTF. The chain couples TRBV3-1 to TRBJ1-2, with TRBD1 matching 7 bases. CDR3 length: 14 amino acids. The V gene's germline CDR1 is LGHDT and CDR2 YNNKEL (reference sequence). The V and J ends lost 4 bases and 6 bases, in that order; junction bases with no gene match: 8.

This clonotype was detected ten times or more. The chain is built from TRBV30 and TRBJ2-5, with D maybe TRBD2 (6 bases). V was shortened by 5 bases and J by 5 bases, with 21 bases between the two germline ends. The CDR3 loop spans 15 amino acids. CDR1 is GTSNPN and CDR2 is SVGIG in the germline V gene (reference sequence). CDR3 residues: CAWLEWEAFGETQYF. The DNA for the CDR3 is TGTGCCTGGTTGGAATGGGAGGCTTTCGGTGAGACCCAGTACTTC.

This clonotype was seen a few times. The chain carries TRBV5-6 and TRBJ2-2; 11 nucleotides align to TRBD2. From germline, CDR1 is SGHDT and CDR2 YYEEEE. The CDR3 extends over 17 amino acids. J lost 4 bases, V lost 0 bases, and 5 bases had no gene match. CDR3 coding DNA: TGTGCCAGCAGCTTGGCCAGACTAGCGGGATCCACCGGGGAGCTGTTTTTT. Protein: CASSLARLAGSTGELFF.

This clonotype was seen a handful of times. The chain employs TRBV4-1 and TRBJ2-2; a possible D gene is TRBD1 (6 bases). Per germline, CDR1 MGHRA and CDR2 YSYEKL. V lost 4 bases and J lost 2, with 20 bases in between. The CDR3 is 18 residues long. This CDR3 is CASSRRDTKFSNTGELFF. CDR3 nucleotide sequence: TGCGCCAGCAGCCGCCGGGACACCAAATTCTCAAACACCGGGGAGCTGTTTTTT.

This clonotype was found many times. CDR3 sequence reads: CASSLLGVNQPQHF. CDR3 DNA sequence: TGTGCCAGCAGTTTGCTGGGGGTCAATCAGCCCCAGCATTTT. The V gene is TRBV2, the J gene TRBJ1-5, with D perhaps TRBD1 (5 bases). CDR3 length: 14 residues. V was shortened by 5 bases and J by 3 bases, with 11 bases between the two germline ends. Germline V CDR1 and CDR2: SNHLY, FYNNEI.

This clonotype was found once. An end of the junction differs from the germline gene, which may be a read error. V gene TRBV18 combines with J gene TRBJ2-1; D not resolved. Per the germline V gene, CDR1 is KGHSH and CDR2 is LQKENI. The CDR3 is 15 amino acids. DNA of the CDR3: TGCGCCAGCTCACCATCCCCGGCACGATACTACGAGCAGTTCTTC. It specifies CASSPSPARYYEQFF.

The V and J genes are TRBV18 and TRBJ1-1; 9 positions match TRBD1. CDR3 length: 14 amino acids. V was pared by 4 bases and J by 4 bases, with 4 bases of the junction left unmatched. CDR1 is KGHSH and CDR2 is LQKENI in the germline V gene. The CDR3 coding sequence is TGTGCCAGCTCACGGGGACAGGGAAGCACTGAAGCTTTCTTT. This translates into CASSRGQGSTEAFF.

This clonotype was seen at least ten times. The CDR3 protein is CASSYSILGTGETQYF. The CDR3 nucleotides read TGTGCCAGCAGTTACTCAATCCTCGGGACCGGGGAGACCCAGTACTTC. This chain links TRBV6-5 with TRBJ2-5; D tentatively reads TRBD1 or TRBD2 (5 bases each). V lost 0 bases and J lost 5, with 16 bases in between. The CDR3 extends over 16 amino acids. CDR1 is MNHEY, CDR2 SVGAGI, per germline.

The CDR3 nucleotides are TGCAGTGCCTGGACTAGCGGGAGGTCTCTCTCTGGGGCCAACGTCCTGACTTTC. Its protein product is CSAWTSGRSLSGANVLTF. The chain is built from TRBV20-1 and TRBJ2-6; 14 bases line up with TRBD2. J lost 0 bases, V lost 6 bases, and 7 bases had no gene match. CDR1 is DFQATT and CDR2 is SNEGSKA in the germline V gene (reference sequence). CDR3 length equals 18 residues.

The chain links TRBV7-8 to TRBJ2-4; D unclear. V was pared by 5 bases and J by 0 bases, with 17 bases between. Germline CDR1 and CDR2: SGHVS and FQNEAQ. The CDR3 covers 17 residues. This CDR3 reads CASSAGPPGAAKNIQYF. DNA for the CDR3: TGTGCCAGCAGCGCCGGGCCCCCGGGCGCAGCCAAAAACATTCAGTACTTC.

The chain carries TRBV19 and TRBJ1-2, with a tentative D call TRBD1 (5 bases). V gave up 9 bases and J gave up 2 bases, with 19 bases separating them. CDR3 length: 15 residues. Germline CDR1 reads LNHDA; CDR2 reads SQIVND (reference sequence). CDR3 region: CASLPTGDPNYGYTF. The CDR3 DNA is TGTGCCAGCCTACCGACCGGGGACCCCAACTATGGCTACACCTTC.

In this sample, this clonotype turned up many times. The rearrangement joins TRBV6-1 to TRBJ2-5; tentative D call: TRBD2 (5 bases). Trimming took 5 bases from V and 13 from J, leaving 17 bases between them. CDR1 and CDR2 (germline): MNHNS, SASEGT. There are 12 residues in the CDR3. The CDR3 DNA follows: TGTGCCAGCAGTTCCCTGGACTGGGCCATGTACTTC. Its protein is CASSSLDWAMYF.

The chain joins TRBV7-9 to TRBJ2-2; TRBD1 aligns across 7 bases. The CDR3 is 16 residues long. CDR1 is SEHNR, CDR2 FQNEAQ, per germline (reference sequence). With 1 base clipped from V and 6 bases from J, the junction kept 8 bases outside the gene matches. This chain's CDR3 is CASSLETGFPSGELFF. CDR3 in DNA: TGTGCCAGCAGCTTAGAGACAGGGTTCCCGTCCGGGGAGCTGTTTTTT.

This clonotype was picked up many times. This chain uses TRBV6-2 or TRBV6-3 with TRBJ2-7; D is unclear. The CDR3 totals 15 residues. Germline V gene data show CDR1 as MNHEY and CDR2 as SVGEGT. The V and J ends lost 2 bases and 1 base respectively, with 12 bases between them. The CDR3: CASSYPRWDSYEQYF. The CDR3 DNA sequence: TGTGCCAGCAGTTACCCAAGGTGGGATTCCTACGAGCAGTACTTC.

This clonotype showed up many times. The V gene is TRBV7-9, the J gene TRBJ2-7; D may be TRBD2 (5 bases). There are 13 residues in the CDR3. Germline CDR1 reads SEHNR; CDR2 reads FQNEAQ (reference sequence). The germline V and J ends were trimmed by 4 bases and 1 base, with 8 bases remaining between them. CDR3 DNA sequence: TGTGCCAGCAGCTCCCGAGGGTCCTACGAGCAGTACTTC. Its translation: CASSSRGSYEQYF.

The gene calls are TRBV2 and TRBJ1-5; no definite D call. V was shortened by 3 bases and J by 4 bases, with 10 bases between the two germline ends. Looked up from germline, CDR1 is SNHLY and CDR2 is FYNNEI. This CDR3 is built from 14 residues. The CDR3 DNA reads as TGTGCCAGCAGTGAGGCCAGAGGAAATCAGCCCCAGCATTTT. Translated: CASSEARGNQPQHF. Supplemented by reference TRBV2 and TRBJ1-5, the full variable domain reads EPEVTQTPSHQVTQMGQEVILRCVPISNHLYFYWYRQILGQKVEFLVSFYNNEISEKSEIFDDQFSVERPDGSNFTLKIRSTKLEDSAMYFCASSEARGNQPQHFGDGTRLSIL.

This clonotype was observed a few times. The V call is TRBV6-1, the J call TRBJ2-6; TRBD1 or TRBD2 may be the D gene (7 bases each). Trimming removed 7 bases at V and 3 bases at J, with 22 bases between. CDR1 and CDR2 (germline): MNHNS, SASEGT. This CDR3 is 18 amino acids long. The CDR3 bases are TGTGCCAGCACCTACGGGCAGGGGGGGAAGAATGGGGCCAACGTCCTGACTTTC. This gives the protein CASTYGQGGKNGANVLTF.

There are a few counts of this clonotype. The chain uses TRBV7-8 and TRBJ1-3; the D is unclear. CDR3 size: 15 residues. Germline CDR1 and CDR2: SGHVS and FQNEAQ. V dropped 2 bases and J dropped 0 bases, with 8 bases sitting between them. CDR3 bases: TGTGCCAGCAGCTTATCGAGGAACTCTGGAAACACCATATATTTT. Translation gives CASSLSRNSGNTIYF. Complete variable domain (other parts from reference TRBV7-8 and TRBJ1-3): GAGVSQSPRYKVAKRGQDVALRCDPISGHVSLFWYQQALGQGPEFLTYFQNEAQLDKSGLPSDRFFAERPEGSVSTLKIQRTQQEDSAVYLCASSLSRNSGNTIYFGEGSWLTVV.

This clonotype was detected ten times or more. The rearrangement links TRBV7-9 to TRBJ2-7, with 7 bases that match TRBD1. This CDR3 region has 16 residues. After removal of 1 base from V and 5 bases from J, the junction contained 11 bases not matched to a gene. Per germline, CDR1 SEHNR and CDR2 FQNEAQ (reference sequence). CDR3 nucleotide sequence: TGTGCCAGCAGCTTAGGAGGCCGACAGGGTGCAAACGAGCAGTACTTC. Protein: CASSLGGRQGANEQYF.

This clonotype was detected only a few times. This rearrangement joins TRBV28 to TRBJ1-5; 7 bases fit TRBD1. The germline V gene has CDR1 MDHEN and CDR2 SYDVKM. The CDR3 extends over 15 amino acids. V trimming: 2 bases; J trimming: 3 bases; junction bases outside the gene matches: 4. CDR3 amino acids: CASSLRGQFNQPQHF. In nucleotides, the CDR3 is TGTGCCAGCAGTTTACGGGGACAGTTCAATCAGCCCCAGCATTTT.